Presented here are 3 T cell receptor beta chains from one specimen sequenced in a study of CD8 T cells in Susac syndrome. cDNA came from about 0.5 to 1 ug RNA primed by random hexamers. TCRdb re-called the immunoSEQ multiplex PCR reads with MiXCR, one entry per CDR3 protein. The sample includes 150,000 to 200,000 distinct CDR3 sequences, approximately 93% of them seen just once. The source material was CD4+ T cells from PBMCs. These receptors were taken from a human donor with multiple sclerosis.

This chain uses TRBV20-1 with TRBJ1-1; D unclear. The CDR3 has 14 amino acids. The V end was cut by 6 bases, the J end by 5 bases, with 19 bases between. Germline CDR1 reads DFQATT; CDR2 reads SNEGSKA (reference sequence). CDR3 sequence reads: CSATASGVRTEAFF. CDR3 DNA sequence: TGCAGTGCCACGGCCTCTGGGGTAAGGACTGAAGCTTTCTTT.

Here the CDR3 DNA reads TGTGCCTGGAGTGTCGGGGGGCAGGCCTACGAGCAGTACTTC. This gives the protein CAWSVGGQAYEQYF. This chain connects TRBV30 to TRBJ2-7, with D possibly TRBD2 on 7 matching bases. Germline V gives CDR1 GTSNPN, CDR2 SVGIG (reference sequence). The V gene lost 0 bases and the J gene lost 2 bases, with 11 bases spanning the gap. This CDR3 has 14 residues.

This chain uses TRBV28 with TRBJ2-7; weak D call: TRBD1 (6 bases). In germline, CDR1 is MDHEN, CDR2 SYDVKM. V gave up 4 bases and J gave up 4 bases, with 17 bases separating them. The CDR3 extends over 15 amino acids. The CDR3 region has the DNA TGTGCCAGCAGTTATGGGACACCGCCGTATTACGAGCAGTACTTC. The encoded protein is CASSYGTPPYYEQYF. Complete variable domain (other parts from reference TRBV28 and TRBJ2-7): DVKVTQSSRYLVKRTGEKVFLECVQDMDHENMFWYRQDPGLGLRLIYFSYDVKMKEKGDIPEGYSVSREKKERFSLILESASTNQTSMYLCASSYGTPPYYEQYFGPGTRLTVT.